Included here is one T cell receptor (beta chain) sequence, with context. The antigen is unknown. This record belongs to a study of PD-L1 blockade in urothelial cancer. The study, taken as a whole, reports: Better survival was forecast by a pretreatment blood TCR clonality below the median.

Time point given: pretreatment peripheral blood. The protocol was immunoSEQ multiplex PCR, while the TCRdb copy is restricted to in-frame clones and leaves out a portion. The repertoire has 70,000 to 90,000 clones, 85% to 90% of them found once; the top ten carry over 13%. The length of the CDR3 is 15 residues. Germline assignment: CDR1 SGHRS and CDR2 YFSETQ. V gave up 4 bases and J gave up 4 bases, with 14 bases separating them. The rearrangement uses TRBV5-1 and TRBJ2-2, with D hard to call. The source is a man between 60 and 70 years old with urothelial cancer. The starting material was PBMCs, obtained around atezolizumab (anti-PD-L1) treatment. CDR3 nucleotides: TGCGCCAGCAGCCCCTCAGGAAAGGCCACCGGGGAGCTGTTTTTT. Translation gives CASSPSGKATGELFF.